This T cell receptor beta chain emerged from a study of shared clonotypes between healthy human individuals. Study-level information: Each donor had three CD4 naive, three CD4 memory, two CD8 naive and one CD8 memory plate.

Germline V CDR1 and CDR2: LNHDA, SQIVND (reference sequence). This CDR3 contains 15 residues. The junction had 10 bases not matched to a gene; V was cut back by 6 bases and J by 4 bases. Findings of the study overall: Estimated clonotype richness was generally higher in naive than memory subsets. The small donor group covered limited genetic and exposure diversity. Four donors held approximately 5% of naive CD4 clonotypes in common.

Sequencing used immunoSEQ multiplex PCR; TCRdb keeps in-frame clones, though not all of them. Of over 850,000 clones in the sample, around 78% are singletons; the top ten hold approximately 0.52%. As for this clone: Its specificity is not known.

The V and J genes are TRBV19 and TRBJ2-3, with 7 positions matching TRBD1. Sequenced sample: memory CD4+ T cells from PBMCs. Documented subset: CD45RA-negative fraction. The source is a man aged 18-30 years in good health. Some clones in this sample may be carry-over from other donors' samples. The CDR3 is CASSSLRQGPDTQYF. The CDR3 DNA reads as TGTGCCAGTAGCTCCCTTCGACAGGGCCCAGATACGCAGTATTTT.